The rows below give T cell receptor beta chains drawn from one sample of a study of T cells in localized non-small cell lung cancer. The assay was immunoSEQ multiplex PCR, and TCRdb's table has in-frame clones only and misses some. The sample holds approximately 54,000 clones, approximately 80% seen once. Here the sequenced sample was peripheral blood, taken before any cancer treatment. These receptors all stem from a female donor of 60 years or more with stage II squamous cell lung carcinoma. The CDR3 runs from the conserved cysteine through the conserved F or W. Each record gives: V gene, J gene, D gene, clone size, CDR3 DNA, CDR3 protein. A D gene is named only where the DNA matches it firmly. Some rows have no size entry. The others give once, few or many, or a class for an expanded clone.

v_gene: TRBV5-1
j_gene: TRBJ1-1
d_gene: -
abundance: -
CDR3nt: TGCGCCAGCAGCTTGAGTGAAAACAGGAACACTGAAGCTTTCTTT
CDR3aa: CASSLSENRNTEAFF

v_gene: TRBV6-5
j_gene: TRBJ1-4
d_gene: -
abundance: -
CDR3nt: TGTGCCAGCATGCGGACAACTAATGAAAAACTGTTTTTT
CDR3aa: CASMRTTNEKLFF

v_gene: TRBV9
j_gene: TRBJ2-7
d_gene: -
abundance: once
CDR3nt: TGTGCCAGCAGCGTAGAATTTGATGCAGAGTTCTACGAGCAGTACTTC
CDR3aa: CASSVEFDAEFYEQYF

v_gene: TRBV11-1
j_gene: TRBJ2-7
d_gene: TRBD2
abundance: -
CDR3nt: TGTGCCAGCAGCTTAGTACTAGCGGGGGCCTACGAGCAGTACTTC
CDR3aa: CASSLVLAGAYEQYF

v_gene: TRBV19
j_gene: TRBJ2-5
d_gene: -
abundance: -
CDR3nt: TGTGCCAGTAGTGGGTATGGGGAGATGGAGACCCAGTACTTC
CDR3aa: CASSGYGEMETQYF

v_gene: TRBV13
j_gene: TRBJ1-5
d_gene: -
abundance: -
CDR3nt: TGTGCCAGCAGCCCGGGTGGGGGGCGGAGCAATCAGCCCCAGCATTTT
CDR3aa: CASSPGGGRSNQPQHF

v_gene: TRBV7-9
j_gene: TRBJ2-5
d_gene: -
abundance: -
CDR3nt: TGTGCCAGCAGCTTAGTCGGGAAGGGAGAGACCCAGTACTTC
CDR3aa: CASSLVGKGETQYF

v_gene: TRBV5-6
j_gene: TRBJ2-6
d_gene: -
abundance: once
CDR3nt: TGTGCCAGCAGCTTGGGCGGGCGGAACTCTGGGGCCAACGTCCTGACTTTC
CDR3aa: CASSLGGRNSGANVLTF

v_gene: TRBV6-5
j_gene: TRBJ2-1
d_gene: TRBD2
abundance: -
CDR3nt: TGTGCCAGCAGTCTACCGGGGGGGAGCTACAATGAGCAGTTCTTC
CDR3aa: CASSLPGGSYNEQFF

v_gene: TRBV11-2
j_gene: TRBJ2-7
d_gene: -
abundance: -
CDR3nt: TGTGCCAGCAGCCTGAACCTTATCCCTTTTTTC
CDR3aa: CASSLNLIPFF

v_gene: TRBV9
j_gene: TRBJ1-6
d_gene: -
abundance: -
CDR3nt: TGTGCCAGCAGCGTAACGGGTAATTCACCCCTCCACTTT
CDR3aa: CASSVTGNSPLHF

v_gene: TRBV19
j_gene: TRBJ1-1
d_gene: -
abundance: -
CDR3nt: TGTGCCAGTAGTTTCGACAGGACGGGCACTGAAGCTTTCTTT
CDR3aa: CASSFDRTGTEAFF

v_gene: TRBV6-4
j_gene: TRBJ2-7
d_gene: TRBD1
abundance: -
CDR3nt: TGTGCCAGCAGTGTCGCAGGGGGCGCAGGGCTCGAGCAGTACTTC
CDR3aa: CASSVAGGAGLEQYF

v_gene: TRBV4-2
j_gene: TRBJ1-2
d_gene: TRBD1
abundance: -
CDR3nt: TGTGCCAGCAGCCAAGAGGGACAGGGGTCCTATGGCTACACCTTC
CDR3aa: CASSQEGQGSYGYTF

v_gene: TRBV5-4
j_gene: TRBJ2-5
d_gene: TRBD1
abundance: -
CDR3nt: TGTGCCAGCAGCTTGACAGGGGCGCAAGAGACCCAGTACTTC
CDR3aa: CASSLTGAQETQYF

v_gene: TRBV5-1
j_gene: TRBJ2-5
d_gene: -
abundance: -
CDR3nt: TGCGCCAGCAGCTTCAGTTCGACAGGAAAAGAGACCCAGTACTTC
CDR3aa: CASSFSSTGKETQYF

v_gene: TRBV7-3
j_gene: TRBJ1-1
d_gene: TRBD1
abundance: -
CDR3nt: TGTGCCAGCAGCCCGCAGGGGGCGGTGAACACTGAAGCTTTCTTT
CDR3aa: CASSPQGAVNTEAFF

v_gene: TRBV4-3
j_gene: TRBJ2-5
d_gene: -
abundance: -
CDR3nt: TGCGCCAGCAGTCATACGTGGGGGGGCCCGGAGACCCAGTACTTC
CDR3aa: CASSHTWGGPETQYF

v_gene: TRBV28
j_gene: TRBJ1-6
d_gene: TRBD1
abundance: -
CDR3nt: TGTGCCAGCAGTTCGACAGGGCTCCGAGATTCACCCCTCCACTTT
CDR3aa: CASSSTGLRDSPLHF

v_gene: TRBV5-8
j_gene: TRBJ2-1
d_gene: TRBD1
abundance: -
CDR3nt: TGTGCCAGCAGCGTACAGGGGCACGGCTACAATGAGCAGTTCTTC
CDR3aa: CASSVQGHGYNEQFF

v_gene: TRBV29-1
j_gene: TRBJ1-2
d_gene: -
abundance: -
CDR3nt: TGCAGCGTTCAACAGGGCTATGGCTACACCTTC
CDR3aa: CSVQQGYGYTF

v_gene: TRBV7-9
j_gene: TRBJ1-1
d_gene: TRBD1
abundance: -
CDR3nt: TGTGCCAGCAGCTCCCGGGACAGGGGCACTGAAGCTTTCTTT
CDR3aa: CASSSRDRGTEAFF

v_gene: TRBV5-6
j_gene: TRBJ1-5
d_gene: TRBD1
abundance: -
CDR3nt: TGTGCCAGCAGCTTTAGGGGACAGGGACGACAGCCCCAGCATTTT
CDR3aa: CASSFRGQGRQPQHF

v_gene: TRBV5-4
j_gene: TRBJ2-7
d_gene: TRBD2
abundance: -
CDR3nt: TGTGCCAGCAGCTCGCCAGGGGATTGGCGGGGGGGAGCAATGTTCGAGCAGTACTTC
CDR3aa: CASSSPGDWRGGAMFEQYF

v_gene: TRBV5-4
j_gene: TRBJ1-4
d_gene: -
abundance: -
CDR3nt: TGTGCCAGCAGCCAGACGGGTATAAATGAAAAACTGTTTTTT
CDR3aa: CASSQTGINEKLFF

v_gene: TRBV6-5
j_gene: TRBJ2-3
d_gene: -
abundance: -
CDR3nt: TGTGCCAGCAGTGTACCTAGCACAGATACGCAGTATTTT
CDR3aa: CASSVPSTDTQYF

v_gene: TRBV10-3
j_gene: TRBJ1-5
d_gene: -
abundance: -
CDR3nt: TGTGCCATCAGTGAGTCGGGGGGGGCTAGCAATCAGCCCCAGCATTTT
CDR3aa: CAISESGGASNQPQHF

v_gene: TRBV19
j_gene: TRBJ2-2
d_gene: -
abundance: few
CDR3nt: TGTGCCAGTAGTCCAACAGGGAACACCGGGGAGCTGTTTTTT
CDR3aa: CASSPTGNTGELFF

v_gene: TRBV6-6
j_gene: TRBJ1-1
d_gene: -
abundance: -
CDR3nt: TGTGCCTCCGAGGCCACACAGAACACTGAAGCTTTCTTT
CDR3aa: CASEATQNTEAFF

v_gene: TRBV9
j_gene: TRBJ1-1
d_gene: -
abundance: once
CDR3nt: TGTGCCAGCAGCGATTCGAGGTCCTCGATGAACACTGAAGCTTTCTTT
CDR3aa: CASSDSRSSMNTEAFF

v_gene: TRBV6-6
j_gene: TRBJ1-5
d_gene: TRBD1
abundance: few
CDR3nt: TGTGCCAGCAGTTTGTCAGGGGGACAGCCCCAGCATTTT
CDR3aa: CASSLSGGQPQHF

v_gene: TRBV5-4
j_gene: TRBJ2-3
d_gene: -
abundance: -
CDR3nt: TGTGCCAGCAGCCCCTGGGCAGATACGCAGTATTTT
CDR3aa: CASSPWADTQYF

v_gene: TRBV7-6
j_gene: TRBJ2-5
d_gene: TRBD2
abundance: -
CDR3nt: TGTGCCAGCAGCTTAGCCCTAGCGGGGGCCGGGGAGACCCAGTACTTC
CDR3aa: CASSLALAGAGETQYF

v_gene: TRBV19
j_gene: TRBJ1-1
d_gene: -
abundance: -
CDR3nt: TGTGCCAGTAGTATAGGGTCAGGGACCACTGAAGCTTTCTTT
CDR3aa: CASSIGSGTTEAFF

v_gene: TRBV5-4
j_gene: TRBJ2-7
d_gene: TRBD2
abundance: -
CDR3nt: TGTGCCAGCAGCTTGAACAGCGGGGGTTACCACGAGCAGTACTTC
CDR3aa: CASSLNSGGYHEQYF

v_gene: TRBV6-6
j_gene: TRBJ1-4
d_gene: TRBD1
abundance: -
CDR3nt: TGTGCCAGCAGAGGACAGGGGTGGGATGAAAAACTGTTTTTT
CDR3aa: CASRGQGWDEKLFF

v_gene: TRBV7-2
j_gene: TRBJ2-1
d_gene: -
abundance: -
CDR3nt: TGTGCCAGCAGCTTAGCGGTGAGGAGTAGGGGGAGTGAGCAGTTCTTC
CDR3aa: CASSLAVRSRGSEQFF

v_gene: TRBV5-5
j_gene: TRBJ2-7
d_gene: -
abundance: -
CDR3nt: TGTGCCAGCAGCTTGGCGGTGGGGGGCTCCTACGAGCAGTACTTC
CDR3aa: CASSLAVGGSYEQYF

v_gene: TRBV5-1
j_gene: TRBJ2-2
d_gene: TRBD1
abundance: -
CDR3nt: TGCGCCAGCAGCCCAACGGGACAGGGGGCCGGGGAGCTGTTTTTT
CDR3aa: CASSPTGQGAGELFF

v_gene: TRBV27
j_gene: TRBJ1-5
d_gene: -
abundance: few
CDR3nt: TGTGCCAGCAGTTCCCTCTCGACAAGCAATCAGCCCCAGCATTTT
CDR3aa: CASSSLSTSNQPQHF

v_gene: TRBV27
j_gene: TRBJ1-6
d_gene: -
abundance: -
CDR3nt: TGTGCCAGCAGTTTGTTTGGCAATTCACCCCTCCACTTT
CDR3aa: CASSLFGNSPLHF

v_gene: TRBV29-1
j_gene: TRBJ1-3
d_gene: TRBD1
abundance: -
CDR3nt: TGCAGCGTCGCAACAGGGGGCTCTGGAAACACCATATATTTT
CDR3aa: CSVATGGSGNTIYF

v_gene: TRBV6-1
j_gene: TRBJ2-2
d_gene: TRBD1
abundance: -
CDR3nt: TGTGCCGGCAAGGGGACAGTCGACACCGGGGAGCTGTTTTTT
CDR3aa: CAGKGTVDTGELFF

v_gene: TRBV7-8
j_gene: TRBJ1-2
d_gene: TRBD1
abundance: -
CDR3nt: TGTGCCAGCAGCTTATCGAGGGACAGCATCGGCTATGGCTACACCTTC
CDR3aa: CASSLSRDSIGYGYTF

v_gene: TRBV27
j_gene: TRBJ1-2
d_gene: -
abundance: -
CDR3nt: TGTGCCAGCAGTTTGGGCAGGAACTATGGCTACACCTTC
CDR3aa: CASSLGRNYGYTF

v_gene: TRBV6-5
j_gene: TRBJ1-2
d_gene: -
abundance: -
CDR3nt: TGTGCCAGCAGTTACTCGAATCAGGGCTGGGCGTATGGCTACACCTTC
CDR3aa: CASSYSNQGWAYGYTF

v_gene: TRBV10-2
j_gene: TRBJ2-7
d_gene: TRBD2
abundance: -
CDR3nt: TGCGCCAGCAAGCAGACTAGCGGATCCTACGAGCAGTACTTC
CDR3aa: CASKQTSGSYEQYF

v_gene: TRBV5-4
j_gene: TRBJ2-1
d_gene: TRBD2
abundance: -
CDR3nt: TGTGCCAGCAGCTTGGGACTAGCGGGGGGGTCTAGCTCCTACAATGAGCAGTTCTTC
CDR3aa: CASSLGLAGGSSSYNEQFF

v_gene: TRBV27
j_gene: TRBJ1-2
d_gene: TRBD1
abundance: -
CDR3nt: TGTGCCAGCAGTCCAGGGGGATCCTATGGCTACACCTTC
CDR3aa: CASSPGGSYGYTF

v_gene: TRBV5-1
j_gene: TRBJ2-5
d_gene: TRBD2
abundance: -
CDR3nt: TGCGCCAGCAGCTTGGACGGGGGGGCCGATGAGACCCAGTACTTC
CDR3aa: CASSLDGGADETQYF